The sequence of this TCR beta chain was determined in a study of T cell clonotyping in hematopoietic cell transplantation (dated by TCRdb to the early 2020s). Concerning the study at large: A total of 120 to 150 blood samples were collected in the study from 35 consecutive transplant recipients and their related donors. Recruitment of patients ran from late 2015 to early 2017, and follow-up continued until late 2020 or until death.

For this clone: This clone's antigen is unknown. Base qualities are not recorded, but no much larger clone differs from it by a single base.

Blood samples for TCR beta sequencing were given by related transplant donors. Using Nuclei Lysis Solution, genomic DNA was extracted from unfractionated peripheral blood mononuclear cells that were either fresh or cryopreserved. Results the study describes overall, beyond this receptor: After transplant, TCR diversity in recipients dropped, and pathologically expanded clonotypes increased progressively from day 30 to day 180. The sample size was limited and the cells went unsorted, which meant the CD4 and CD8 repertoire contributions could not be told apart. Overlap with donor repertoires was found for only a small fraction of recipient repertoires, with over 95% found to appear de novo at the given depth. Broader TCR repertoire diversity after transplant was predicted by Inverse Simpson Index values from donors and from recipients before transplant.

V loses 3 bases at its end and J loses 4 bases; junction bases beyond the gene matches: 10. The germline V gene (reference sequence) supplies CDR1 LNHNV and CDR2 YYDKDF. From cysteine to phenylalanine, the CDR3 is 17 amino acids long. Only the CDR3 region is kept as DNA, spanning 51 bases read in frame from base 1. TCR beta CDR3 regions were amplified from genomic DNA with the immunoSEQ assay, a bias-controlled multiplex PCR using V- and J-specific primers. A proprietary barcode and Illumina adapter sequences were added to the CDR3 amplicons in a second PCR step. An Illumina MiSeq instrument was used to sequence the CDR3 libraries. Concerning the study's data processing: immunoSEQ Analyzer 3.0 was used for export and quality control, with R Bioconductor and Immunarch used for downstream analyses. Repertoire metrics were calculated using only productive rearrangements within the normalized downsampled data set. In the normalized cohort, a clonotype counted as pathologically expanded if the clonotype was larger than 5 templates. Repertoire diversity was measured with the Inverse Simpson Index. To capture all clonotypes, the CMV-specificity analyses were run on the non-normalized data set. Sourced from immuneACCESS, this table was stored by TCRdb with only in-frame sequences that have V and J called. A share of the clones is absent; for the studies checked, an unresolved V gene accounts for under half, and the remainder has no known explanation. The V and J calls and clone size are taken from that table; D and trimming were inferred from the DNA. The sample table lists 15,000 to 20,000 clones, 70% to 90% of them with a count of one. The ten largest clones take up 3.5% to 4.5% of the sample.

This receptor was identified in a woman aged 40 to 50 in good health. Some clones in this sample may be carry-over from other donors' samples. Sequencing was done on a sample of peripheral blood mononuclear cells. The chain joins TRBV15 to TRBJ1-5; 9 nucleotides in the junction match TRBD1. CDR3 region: CATSRPHGTGTNQPQHF. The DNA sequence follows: TGTGCCACCAGCAGGCCGCACGGGACAGGGACTAATCAGCCCCAGCATTTT.